The clone carrying this TCR beta chain was counted ten times or more. The antigen remains unidentified. This sample stems from a study of neurological immune-mediated disorders. The CDR3 covers 17 residues. The V gene end was trimmed by 5 bases and the J gene end by 2 bases; junction bases not matched to a gene: 10. Germline V gene data show CDR1 as SGHRS and CDR2 as YFSETQ. It was by 5'RACE with 10-nucleotide random UMIs that the cDNA was made. TCRdb redid the calling of the 5' RACE reads with MiXCR, one entry per CDR3 protein. This sample has over 35,000 distinct CDR3 sequences; roughly 13% occur once, and the top ten carry roughly 1.3%. General observations from the study: The level of TCR clonal expansion was highest in patients with HTLV-1-associated myelopathy and lowest in multiple sclerosis, where it fell below the level seen in healthy controls.

Sequencing was performed on PBMCs. This sequence was found in a female donor in good health. The chain joins TRBV5-1 to TRBJ1-4, with 9 positions matching TRBD1. Written as DNA, the CDR3 is TGCGCCAGCAGACGCCGGGACAGGGAAGGCACTAATGAAAAACTGTTTTTT. It translates to CASRRRDREGTNEKLFF.